This TCR beta chain was identified during a study of blood T cell repertoires in COVID-19. The wider study: Collection of acute and convalescent COVID-19 samples took place in the United States, Italy and Spain. T cells, B-cell-depleted T cells, or PBMCs supplied cDNA or gDNA.

Authors' data handling: It was from reference gene primer amplification that nucleated cell counts were estimated. Produced via immunoSEQ multiplex PCR; TCRdb's table is partial and in-frame only. D and trimming were read from the DNA, whereas the V and J calls and clone size are those reported in that table. The repertoire includes 25,000 or so clones, roughly 94% of them detected once, and about 4% sits in the top ten. The CDR3 contains 16 residues. Trimming removed 6 bases from V and 8 bases from J, with 22 bases in between. The germline V gene encodes CDR1 SNHLY and CDR2 FYNNEI. This TCR was sampled from a woman in her fifties or sixties with active COVID-19. The genes are TRBV2 and TRBJ1-4, with a possible D match to TRBD1 (5 bases). The sample taken for sequencing was peripheral blood. CDR3 sequence: CASRKTGGSKREKLFF. The CDR3, as DNA: TGTGCCAGCAGGAAAACCGGGGGTTCGAAGAGGGAAAAACTGTTTTTT.